These 22 T cell receptor beta chains share one sample of origin, sequenced in a study of cytomegalovirus exposure and HLA in healthy donors. In the PCR, 60 Vbeta and 13 Jbeta primers were used. Sequencing was performed with immunoSEQ multiplex PCR; in TCRdb, only in-frame clones are kept and a portion is missing. The sample carries around 130,000 clones, 65% to 80% recorded once. Material for sequencing was PBMCs. Source of these receptors: a woman aged 40 to 55 in good health and CMV-seronegative.

This clone was picked up one time. The chain uses TRBV6-5 and TRBJ1-5; D is unresolved. Germline V gene sequence: CDR1 MNHEY, CDR2 SVGAGI. The germline V and J ends were trimmed by 0 bases and 0 bases, with 6 bases remaining between them. This CDR3 is built from 15 residues. DNA for the CDR3: TGTGCCAGCAGTTACTCACTCCATAGCAATCAGCCCCAGCATTTT. This sequence encodes CASSYSLHSNQPQHF.

The chain carries TRBV5-6 and TRBJ2-3; 12 bases fit TRBD2. This CDR3 has 15 residues. CDR1 SGHDT and CDR2 YYEEEE come from the germline V gene. J was trimmed by 6 bases and V by 4 bases; bases with no gene match: 6. The CDR3 DNA follows: TGTGCCAGCAGCCCCCTAGCGGGGGGGGCGGATACGCAGTATTTT. Its translation: CASSPLAGGADTQYF.

V usage is TRBV28 and J usage is TRBJ2-7, with D maybe TRBD1 (6 bases). The V gene's germline CDR1 is MDHEN and CDR2 SYDVKM. V lost 6 bases and J 4 bases, leaving 16 bases between the germline ends. CDR3 size: 14 residues. In DNA form, the CDR3 reads TGTGCCAGCAGGTCTACAGGGCAGCATTACGAGCAGTACTTC. The encoded protein is CASRSTGQHYEQYF.

A note on this clone: An end of the junction differs from the germline gene, which may be a read error. This chain uses TRBV30 with TRBJ1-3; D unclear. Germline CDR1 GTSNPN, CDR2 SVGIG (reference sequence). The CDR3 length is 14 residues. The CDR3 sequence is CAWSPGFPGNPIYF. CDR3 DNA: TGTGCCTGGAGTCCAGGATTTCCAGGAAACCCCATATATTTT.

The V and J genes are TRBV5-1 and TRBJ2-5; TRBD2 is a possible D gene (6 bases). Germline V gene sequence: CDR1 SGHRS, CDR2 YFSETQ. The CDR3 extends over 16 amino acids. Between the trimmed V and J ends, which lost 4 bases and 5 bases, there was a span of 21 bases. Here the CDR3 DNA reads TGCGCCAGCAGCGACCCGGGACTGGGGATGGGCGAGACCCAGTACTTC. It specifies CASSDPGLGMGETQYF.

The gene calls are TRBV2 and TRBJ2-1; the D gene is possibly TRBD2 (7 bases). Trimming stripped 6 bases from V and 3 bases from J, with 18 bases between. Germline CDR1 reads SNHLY; CDR2 reads FYNNEI. The CDR3 contains 16 residues. The CDR3 reads CASRGGLAVNYNEQFF. Here the CDR3 DNA reads TGTGCCAGCAGGGGGGGGCTAGCGGTTAACTACAATGAGCAGTTCTTC.

This sequence joins TRBV5-1 and TRBJ2-5; perhaps TRBD1 as D (6 bases). V lost 4 bases and J lost 2, with 9 bases in between. The CDR3 spans 13 residues. CDR1 and CDR2 (germline): SGHRS, YFSETQ. CDR3 coding DNA: TGCGCCAGCAGCATAGGACAGCAAGAGACCCAGTACTTC. Residues: CASSIGQQETQYF. Full variable domain (outside the CDR3, taken from reference TRBV5-1 and TRBJ2-5): KAGVTQTPRYLIKTRGQQVTLSCSPISGHRSVSWYQQTPGQGLQFLFEYFSETQRNKGNFPGRFSGRQFSNSRSEMNVSTLELGDSALYLCASSIGQQETQYFGPGTRLLVL.

This clone was observed a few times. V gene TRBV5-1 combines with J gene TRBJ1-4, with a tentative D call TRBD1 (6 bases). The CDR3 has 16 amino acids. Trimming stripped 4 bases from V and 0 bases from J, with 13 bases between. The V gene's germline CDR1 is SGHRS and CDR2 YFSETQ. The CDR3 DNA reads as TGCGCCAGCAGCCCGGGGGGGCTCCCAACTAATGAAAAACTGTTTTTT. It codes for CASSPGGLPTNEKLFF.

To note about this clone: At one end, the junction sequence differs from germline, possibly due to a read error. The chain combines TRBV18 with TRBJ2-6, with D possibly TRBD1 on 5 matching bases. The CDR3 is made up of 14 amino acids. Germline lookup yields CDR1 KGHSH and CDR2 LQKENI. Here the CDR3 reads CASSPASGANGLTF. As DNA, the CDR3 is TGTGCCAGCTCACCGGCCTCTGGGGCCAACGGCCTGACTTTC.

This chain uses TRBV4-2 with TRBJ2-5; D might be TRBD2 (6 bases). The J call may be mistaken, given a closer DNA end match to TRBJ2-7. Germline-derived CDR1 and CDR2 are LGHNA and YNFKEQ. The CDR3 spans 13 residues. This chain's CDR3 is CASSQGGTYEQYF. The CDR3 DNA follows: TGTGCCAGCAGCCAGGGCGGGACCTACGAGCAGTACTTC.

Details on this clone: One end of the junction does not line up with germline, which may come from a read error. The V gene is TRBV9, the J gene TRBJ1-1; a possible D gene is TRBD1 (6 bases). The CDR3 has 15 residues. Germline CDR1 SGDLS, CDR2 YYNGEE. CDR3 loop: CASGVIGQPNTEAFF. The DNA of the CDR3 is TGTGCCAGCGGCGTGATTGGACAGCCGAACACTGAAGCTTTCTTT.

Worth noting for this clone: A read error may produce the germline difference seen at one junction end. The V call is TRBV6-5, the J call TRBJ2-7; 8 bases agree with TRBD2. Germline-derived CDR1 and CDR2 are MNHEY and SVGAGI. The CDR3 runs 13 residues. This CDR3 reads CAYSGEPSCEQYF. In DNA form, the CDR3 reads TGTGCTTATAGCGGGGAGCCCTCCTGCGAGCAGTACTTC.

The chain combines TRBV27 with TRBJ1-1; D uncertain. This CDR3 is built from 15 residues. Germline CDR1 and CDR2: MNHEY and SMNVEV (reference sequence). Trimming stripped 2 bases from V and 5 bases from J, with 15 bases between. The CDR3 DNA reads TGTGCCAGCAGTTTAGGAGTCAGCGTCAATACTGAAGCTTTCTTT. Its protein product is CASSLGVSVNTEAFF.

V and J are TRBV28 and TRBJ2-5, with TRBD2 matching 7 bases. CDR1 and CDR2 from the germline V gene are MDHEN and SYDVKM. V trimming: 7 bases; J trimming: 5 bases; junction bases outside the gene matches: 13. The CDR3 has 15 residues. As DNA, the CDR3 is TGTGCCAGCACCATTGCGGCAGGGAGGGCTGAGACCCAGTACTTC. Translating it yields CASTIAAGRAETQYF.

This chain joins TRBV5-1 and TRBJ1-3; 8 nucleotides agree with TRBD1. After removal of 0 bases from V and 2 bases from J, the junction contained 4 bases not matched to a gene. This CDR3 is built from 16 residues. CDR1 SGHRS and CDR2 YFSETQ come from the germline V gene. CDR3 DNA sequence: TGCGCCAGCAGCTTGGTCGCAGGGGGCACTGGAAACACCATATATTTT. Amino acid sequence: CASSLVAGGTGNTIYF.

The gene calls are TRBV2 and TRBJ2-1; TRBD1 agrees at 9 bases. The V and J ends lost 1 base and 11 bases, in that order; junction bases with no gene match: 6. Germline assignment: CDR1 SNHLY and CDR2 FYNNEI. This CDR3 is 14 amino acids long. CDR3 in DNA: TGTGCCAGCAGTGAAGAGACAGGGGGTCGGCAGCAGTTCTTC. Its translation: CASSEETGGRQQFF.

Comments on this clone: The sample carries other DNA sequences with the same CDR3. The chain couples TRBV7-2 to TRBJ1-5; a possible D gene is TRBD1 (6 bases). Trimming stripped 5 bases from V and 6 bases from J, with 14 bases between. The germline CDR1 and CDR2 sequences are SGHTA and FQGNSA. This CDR3 comprises 14 residues. The CDR3 reads CASSPGTPGQPQHF. In nucleotides, the CDR3 is TGTGCCAGCAGCCCTGGGACACCCGGTCAGCCCCAGCATTTT.

This chain joins TRBV28 and TRBJ1-1; D is unclear. CDR3 length equals 16 residues. Germline V gene data show CDR1 as MDHEN and CDR2 as SYDVKM. V was trimmed by 2 bases and J by 1 base, leaving 14 bases between them. The DNA for the CDR3 is TGTGCCAGCAGTTTACCGCCATCTAGAGGGAACACTGAAGCTTTCTTT. Amino acid sequence: CASSLPPSRGNTEAFF.

The genes are TRBV27 and TRBJ2-2, with 8 bases that match TRBD2. The CDR3 contains 17 residues. V lost 7 bases and J lost 2; bases outside the gene matches: 12. Germline V gene lookup returns CDR1 MNHEY and CDR2 SMNVEV (reference sequence). CDR3 nucleotide sequence: TGTGCCAGCACCGCCCGGATTAGCGGGATTAACACCGGGGAGCTGTTTTTT. Amino acids: CASTARISGINTGELFF.

J is TRBJ2-7 and V is TRBV5-1, with a possible D match to TRBD2 (5 bases). The CDR3 extends over 14 amino acids. Germline V gene sequence: CDR1 SGHRS, CDR2 YFSETQ. Trimming took 0 bases from V and 4 from J, leaving 11 bases between them. DNA for the CDR3: TGCGCCAGCAGCTTGGAGGACCGCGGGTACGAGCAGTACTTC. Its protein is CASSLEDRGYEQYF.

This clone has just a few counts. The CDR3 DNA follows: TGTGCCAGCAGCTTAGGACAGGAGAACACCATATATTTT. Amino acid sequence: CASSLGQENTIYF. The chain joins TRBV7-2 to TRBJ1-3, with D perhaps matching TRBD1 (6 bases). Per the germline V gene, CDR1 is SGHTA and CDR2 is FQGNSA. This CDR3 region has 13 residues. Deletions cut 1 base from V and 7 bases from J, with 8 bases between.

The rearrangement joins TRBV18 to TRBJ2-2, with D maybe TRBD1 (5 bases). Germline V gives CDR1 KGHSH, CDR2 LQKENI. The germline V and J ends were trimmed by 3 bases and 6 bases, with 11 bases remaining between them. The CDR3 is 14 residues long. CDR3: CASSPRGLAGELFF. In nucleotides, the CDR3 is TGTGCCAGCTCACCTAGGGGCCTCGCCGGGGAGCTGTTTTTT.